This is a list of T cell receptor beta chains from one sample in a study of blood T cell repertoires in COVID-19. Some clones are missing from TCRdb's copy, which holds only in-frame ones; the method was immunoSEQ multiplex PCR. The sample gives 200,000 to 250,000 clones, approximately 84% of which show up once; under 2% is in the top ten. The sequenced sample was PBMCs or T cells enriched from blood (not recorded which). These TCRs come from a man in his 60s who had recovered from COVID-19. Both conserved end residues are part of each CDR3. The D gene is left open where the match is weak.

D: TRBD1
J: TRBJ1-2
V: TRBV11-2
DNA: TGTGCCAGCAGCTTAGCTGGGACAGACTATGGCTACACCTTC
CDR3: CASSLAGTDYGYTF

D: .
J: TRBJ2-2
V: TRBV6-1
DNA: TGTGCCAGCAGTGAAGGGGTGGGACGGGAGATCACCGGGGAGCTGTTTTTT
CDR3: CASSEGVGREITGELFF

D: .
J: TRBJ1-1
V: TRBV9
DNA: TGTGCCAGCAGCGTAGTGTTGCAGGGCACTGAAGCTTTCTTT
CDR3: CASSVVLQGTEAFF

D: .
J: TRBJ1-3
V: TRBV4-3
DNA: TGCGCCAGCAGCCAGGATACCGGGACTTTGCGCTCTGGAAACACCATATATTTT
CDR3: CASSQDTGTLRSGNTIYF

D: .
J: TRBJ2-7
V: TRBV9
DNA: TGTGCCAGCAGCGCAGATCCTCGTGGACTCTCCGAGCAGTACTTC
CDR3: CASSADPRGLSEQYF

D: TRBD1
J: TRBJ1-2
V: TRBV24-1
DNA: TGTGCCACCGTACCCCGGGACAGGGGGAATGATTCGGGGGGCTACACCTTC
CDR3: CATVPRDRGNDSGGYTF

D: .
J: TRBJ1-4
V: TRBV11-2
DNA: TGTGCCAGCAGCGGGGGGGTCTCGCGGACTAATGAAAAACTGTTTTTT
CDR3: CASSGGVSRTNEKLFF

D: .
J: TRBJ1-1
V: TRBV7-9
DNA: TGTGCCAGCAGCCCCGCAGGTGCGGGAGGATTCAACACGGCTGAAGCTTTCTTT
CDR3: CASSPAGAGGFNTAEAFF

D: .
J: TRBJ2-7
V: TRBV4-1
DNA: TGCGCCAGCAGCCAAGATGGTTCCGGCAGGTCCTACGAGCAGTACTTC
CDR3: CASSQDGSGRSYEQYF

D: .
J: TRBJ1-2
V: TRBV15
DNA: TGTGCCACCAGCAGAGATCGACAGGAGGTTGGCTACACCTTC
CDR3: CATSRDRQEVGYTF

D: TRBD2
J: TRBJ2-7
V: TRBV11-3
DNA: TGTGCCAGCAGCTTAGGGGCGGGGGGCGTTGAGCAGTACTTC
CDR3: CASSLGAGGVEQYF

D: .
J: TRBJ1-2
V: TRBV2
DNA: TGTGCCAGCAATCCCAGGGATTCTGGCTACACCTTC
CDR3: CASNPRDSGYTF

D: .
J: TRBJ1-2
V: TRBV2
DNA: TGTGCCAGCAGTGAAGAGGGGGTTTTAGGCTACACCTTC
CDR3: CASSEEGVLGYTF

D: TRBD1
J: TRBJ2-1
V: TRBV19
DNA: TGTGCCAGTAGTAGGACAGGGGGATATAGCAATGAGCAGTTCTTC
CDR3: CASSRTGGYSNEQFF

D: TRBD1
J: TRBJ2-1
V: TRBV11-2
DNA: TGTGCCAGCAGCCCTTCCCGGGACAGGGGGCGGAATGAGCAGTTCTTC
CDR3: CASSPSRDRGRNEQFF

D: .
J: TRBJ2-7
V: TRBV4-2
DNA: TGTGCCAGCAGCCAAGAACCCGGGATTAAACAGGGTGGTACCTACGAGCAGTACTTC
CDR3: CASSQEPGIKQGGTYEQYF